This is a list of T cell receptor beta chains from one sample in a study of T-cell reconstitution after alpha-beta-depleted transplantation in children. MiXCR, run by TCRdb on the PCR reads, gives a single entry per CDR3 protein. The sample records approximately 520,000 distinct CDR3 sequences, approximately 30% being singletons. This sample comprised PBMCs from the stem cell graft donor, obtained from the stem cell graft. These receptors originate from a human donor who donated a stem cell graft to a child with aplastic anemia. The CDR3 runs from the conserved cysteine through the conserved F or W. D genes are given only for firm matches. Size is omitted from some rows. Given values are once, few, many or a class for expanded clones.

CDR3aa,CDR3nt,d_gene,j_gene,abundance,v_gene
CASSRIAVAYNEQFF,TGTGCCAGCAGCCGTATAGCGGTCGCCTACAATGAGCAGTTCTTC,-,TRBJ2-1,few,TRBV7-8
CASSRQANYGYTF,TGTGCCAGCAGTCGACAGGCTAACTATGGCTACACCTTC,-,TRBJ1-2,-,TRBV12-3/TRBV12-4
CASRLGDSGGYEQYF,TGTGCCAGCAGACTGGGCGATAGCGGAGGGTACGAGCAGTACTTC,-,TRBJ2-7,few,TRBV6-1
CAISETGDKLAKNIQYF,TGTGCCATCAGTGAGACAGGTGATAAATTAGCCAAAAACATTCAGTACTTC,-,TRBJ2-4,few,TRBV10-3
CASSEFGGASYNEQFF,TGTGCCAGCAGCGAGTTCGGTGGGGCCTCCTACAATGAGCAGTTCTTC,-,TRBJ2-1,-,TRBV7-2
CSGVVGTSSYEQYF,TGCAGCGGTGTCGTAGGCACCTCGTCCTACGAGCAGTACTTC,-,TRBJ2-7,few,TRBV29-1
CASRESGRRRTGELFF,TGTGCCAGCAGAGAGAGCGGGAGGCGCCGGACCGGGGAGCTGTTTTTT,TRBD2,TRBJ2-2,-,TRBV28
CASSLERRGETQYF,TGTGCCAGCAGTTTGGAGCGGAGGGGGGAGACCCAGTACTTC,-,TRBJ2-5,-,TRBV12-3/TRBV12-4
CASSIADNEQFF,TGTGCCAGCTCCATAGCGGACAATGAGCAGTTCTTC,-,TRBJ2-1,few,TRBV19
CASSQFPGQSYEQYF,TGTGCCAGCTCTCAATTTCCGGGACAGAGCTACGAGCAGTACTTC,TRBD1,TRBJ2-7,-,TRBV18
CASSNLNVGAFF,TGTGCCAGCAGCAACCTTAACGTAGGAGCTTTCTTT,-,TRBJ1-1,few,TRBV12-3/TRBV12-4
CASSLASRVWDTEAFF,TGTGCCAGCAGCTTGGCCTCTCGGGTTTGGGACACTGAAGCTTTCTTT,-,TRBJ1-1,-,TRBV5-6
CSARDLLLAGPQETQYF,TGCAGTGCTAGAGATCTCCTACTAGCGGGACCTCAAGAGACCCAGTACTTC,TRBD2,TRBJ2-5,-,TRBV20-1
CAGAYRGLNTEAFF,TGTGCCGGAGCATACCGGGGGTTGAACACTGAAGCTTTCTTT,-,TRBJ1-1,few,TRBV6-1
CASSLGPGNYGYTF,TGTGCCAGCAGTTTAGGGCCCGGGAACTATGGCTACACCTTC,-,TRBJ1-2,-,TRBV12-3/TRBV12-4
CASSPDRQTQYF,TGTGCCAGCAGTCCAGACCGTCAGACCCAGTACTTC,-,TRBJ2-5,few,TRBV5-6
CASSWTATTDTQYF,TGTGCCAGCAGTTGGACAGCTACGACAGATACGCAGTATTTT,-,TRBJ2-3,-,TRBV6-5
CASRTPGLLDNEQFF,TGTGCCAGCAGAACCCCGGGACTACTAGACAATGAGCAGTTCTTC,TRBD2,TRBJ2-1,few,TRBV6-1
CATRLAGAWYNEQFF,TGTGCCACGAGACTAGCGGGAGCATGGTACAATGAGCAGTTCTTC,TRBD2,TRBJ2-1,-,TRBV27
CASSLYWANTEAFF,TGTGCCAGCAGCCTTTACTGGGCGAACACTGAAGCTTTCTTT,-,TRBJ1-1,-,TRBV11-2
CSVDTSTQTQYF,TGCAGCGTTGATACTAGTACACAGACCCAGTACTTC,-,TRBJ2-5,-,TRBV29-1
CATSRIDRGSSPLHF,TGTGCCACCAGCAGAATAGACAGGGGAAGTTCACCCCTCCACTTT,TRBD1,TRBJ1-6,-,TRBV15
CASSQQWASVDTQYF,TGCGCCAGCAGCCAACAGTGGGCTAGCGTAGATACGCAGTATTTT,-,TRBJ2-3,-,TRBV4-3
CASSRVSGIGSYEQYF,TGTGCCAGCTCACGGGTTTCAGGGATAGGCTCCTACGAGCAGTACTTC,-,TRBJ2-7,many,TRBV18
CASSSRGLANEQFF,TGTGCCAGCAGCTCTAGAGGACTAGCCAATGAGCAGTTCTTC,TRBD2,TRBJ2-1,few,TRBV7-9
CASSFPTGQGADTQYF,TGTGCCAGCAGTTTCCCAACGGGGCAGGGTGCAGATACGCAGTATTTT,-,TRBJ2-3,-,TRBV28
CAWSVLGTTNEKLFF,TGTGCCTGGAGTGTACTAGGGACAACTAATGAAAAACTGTTTTTT,-,TRBJ1-4,-,TRBV30
CASSSMTSGTDTQYF,TGCGCCAGCAGCTCAATGACTAGCGGGACAGATACGCAGTATTTT,TRBD2,TRBJ2-3,-,TRBV5-1
CASRETGNTGELFF,TGTGCCAGCAGAGAGACGGGGAACACCGGGGAGCTGTTTTTT,-,TRBJ2-2,-,TRBV7-6
CAIQPEHGSNEQFF,TGTGCCATCCAACCTGAGCACGGATCCAATGAGCAGTTCTTC,-,TRBJ2-1,few,TRBV10-3
CASSLGRVNTEAFF,TGTGCCAGCAGCTTAGGAAGGGTGAACACTGAAGCTTTCTTT,-,TRBJ1-1,-,TRBV7-2
CSVEGSGVFRSYNEQFF,TGCAGCGTTGAAGGTTCAGGGGTGTTTAGATCCTACAATGAGCAGTTCTTC,-,TRBJ2-1,-,TRBV29-1
CASSLVGGGMGLNEQFF,TGTGCCAGCAGCTTAGTAGGTGGGGGGATGGGACTAAATGAGCAGTTCTTC,TRBD2,TRBJ2-1,few,TRBV7-2
CASSYVSTDTQYF,TGTGCCAGCAGTTACGTCAGCACAGATACGCAGTATTTT,-,TRBJ2-3,few,TRBV6-2/TRBV6-3
CASSLGLARTEQYF,TGTGCCAGCAGTTTGGGTCTAGCGCGAACCGAGCAGTACTTC,-,TRBJ2-7,-,TRBV12-3/TRBV12-4
CASSLLSGLSSYEQYF,TGTGCCAGCAGCTTATTGTCCGGACTTAGCTCCTACGAGCAGTACTTC,-,TRBJ2-7,-,TRBV7-2
CSAATGSLIQFF,TGCAGTGCTGCCACAGGGTCCCTCATCCAGTTCTTC,-,TRBJ2-1,-,TRBV20-1
CASSYVLTGTGGAGTEAFF,TGTGCCAGCAGCTACGTATTGACCGGGACAGGGGGCGCGGGCACTGAAGCTTTCTTT,TRBD1,TRBJ1-1,few,TRBV7-8
CASSLRRDFYGYTF,TGTGCCAGCAGTCTGAGGAGAGATTTCTATGGCTACACCTTC,-,TRBJ1-2,few,TRBV6-2/TRBV6-3
CATSRDAGLQYF,TGTGCCACCAGCAGAGATGCGGGACTCCAGTACTTC,-,TRBJ2-4,-,TRBV15
CSARSADREPQHF,TGCAGTGCTAGGTCGGCTGATCGGGAGCCCCAGCATTTT,-,TRBJ1-5,few,TRBV20-1
CASSLIAGLETQYF,TGTGCCAGCAGTCTCATAGCGGGATTGGAGACCCAGTACTTC,TRBD2,TRBJ2-5,-,TRBV6-1
CATSRNPDSMNTEAFF,TGTGCCACCAGCAGAAACCCGGACAGCATGAACACTGAAGCTTTCTTT,-,TRBJ1-1,few,TRBV15
CASSLEAGVGNTIYF,TGTGCCAGCAGCTTAGAGGCAGGAGTTGGAAACACCATATATTTT,-,TRBJ1-3,-,TRBV7-2
CASSFLAGGIDTQYF,TGTGCCAGCAGTTTTCTAGCGGGAGGGATAGATACGCAGTATTTT,TRBD2,TRBJ2-3,-,TRBV12-3/TRBV12-4
CASSESRDLGNEQFF,TGTGCCAGCAGTGAATCCCGAGACCTGGGGAATGAGCAGTTCTTC,-,TRBJ2-1,-,TRBV25-1
CASSIPEIAGTPLGTGELFF,TGTGCCAGCAGCATTCCGGAGATAGCGGGGACGCCTCTGGGGACCGGGGAGCTGTTTTTT,-,TRBJ2-2,-,TRBV21-1
CASSLWSSKETQYF,TGCGCCAGCAGCTTGTGGAGCTCCAAAGAGACCCAGTACTTC,-,TRBJ2-5,-,TRBV5-1
CASSGGTGGRDTEAFF,TGCGCCAGCAGCGGCGGGACAGGGGGTAGGGACACTGAAGCTTTCTTT,TRBD1,TRBJ1-1,few,TRBV5-1
CASNRGTSTGELFF,TGTGCCAGCAATAGGGGGACTAGCACCGGGGAGCTGTTTTTT,TRBD2,TRBJ2-2,few,TRBV6-2/TRBV6-3
CASSQLSGGKSNQPQHF,TGTGCCAGCAGCCAATTGTCTGGGGGAAAGAGCAATCAGCCCCAGCATTTT,-,TRBJ1-5,-,TRBV4-2
CASSLDRVSGANVLTF,TGCGCCAGCAGCTTGGATCGGGTCTCTGGGGCCAACGTCCTGACTTTC,-,TRBJ2-6,few,TRBV5-1
CASSNYQGADQPQHF,TGTGCCAGCTCAAACTATCAGGGGGCTGATCAGCCCCAGCATTTT,TRBD1,TRBJ1-5,-,TRBV18